This T cell receptor (beta chain) was obtained from a study of blood T cell repertoires in COVID-19 (dated by TCRdb to the early 2020s). About the study as a whole: Collaborator samples came from the United States, Italy and Spain and covered acute and convalescent phases of COVID-19. The prospective study material was composed of cDNA or gDNA derived from T cells, B-cell-depleted T cells, or PBMCs. Deeply sampled blood TCRbeta repertoires from subjects exposed to, actively infected with, or recovered from COVID-19 were included in the dataset. The repertoires were released in a freely available public database intended as a resource for research on the immune response to SARS-CoV-2. Samples came from the ongoing ImmuneRACE study (first 160 participants) plus 1,254 subjects from 6 global collaborators. A de-identified subject ID, COVID-19 status, age in years and sex were almost always included in the sample metadata. Where available, HLA class I and class II types were taken from metadata supplied by the sample provider and were not determined by assay-based typing. General study outcomes and caveats: The amount of clinical and demographic metadata varied by source and participant and was provided uncurated.

The collaborating institutions used their own protocols to collect whole blood in K2EDTA tubes. For TCRbeta analysis, collaborators shipped samples in one of three forms: frozen whole blood, isolated PBMCs, or DNA extracted from either of those sample types. TCRbeta CDR3 regions were amplified from genomic DNA using the immunoSEQ Assay, a bias-controlled multiplex PCR. In the authors' own workflow: The number of nucleated cells in each sample was estimated from the amplification of reference gene primers within the assay. Sequence reads were collapsed and filtered to measure the absolute abundance of every unique TCRbeta CDR3 rearrangement. For each sample, productive Simpson clonality was calculated as the square root of Simpson's diversity index across productive rearrangements. TCRdb's version of the immuneACCESS table is confined to in-frame rearrangements and falls short of the full clone set. An unresolved V gene accounts for under half of the shortfall where checked; the remainder is of unknown origin. From that table come the V and J calls and clone size; the DNA was used to work out D and trimming. This sample comprises 200,000 or so clones, around 84% of them detected only once. Roughly 20% of the sample rests with the top ten.

The germline V end is reduced by 5 bases and the J end by 10 bases; junction bases left unmatched: 4. For CDR1 and CDR2, the germline V gene (reference sequence) lists LGHDT and YNNKEL. The cysteine opens and the phenylalanine closes a CDR3 of 12 amino acids. Only CDR3 DNA is held: 36 bases, read in frame from base 1. As to this clone: Which antigen it targets is not known. Per-base quality was not reported, and no clone a single base away is much larger than it.

The sequence links TRBV3-1 (or the pseudogene TRBV3-2) to TRBJ2-1; 8 junctional bases match TRBD1. The TCR sequence derives from a human donor in a cohort sampled during active COVID-19. The sample taken for sequencing was peripheral blood. The nucleotide sequence reads as follows: TGTGCCAGCAGCAGCAGGGGGCGAGAGCAGTTCTTC. It specifies CASSSRGREQFF.